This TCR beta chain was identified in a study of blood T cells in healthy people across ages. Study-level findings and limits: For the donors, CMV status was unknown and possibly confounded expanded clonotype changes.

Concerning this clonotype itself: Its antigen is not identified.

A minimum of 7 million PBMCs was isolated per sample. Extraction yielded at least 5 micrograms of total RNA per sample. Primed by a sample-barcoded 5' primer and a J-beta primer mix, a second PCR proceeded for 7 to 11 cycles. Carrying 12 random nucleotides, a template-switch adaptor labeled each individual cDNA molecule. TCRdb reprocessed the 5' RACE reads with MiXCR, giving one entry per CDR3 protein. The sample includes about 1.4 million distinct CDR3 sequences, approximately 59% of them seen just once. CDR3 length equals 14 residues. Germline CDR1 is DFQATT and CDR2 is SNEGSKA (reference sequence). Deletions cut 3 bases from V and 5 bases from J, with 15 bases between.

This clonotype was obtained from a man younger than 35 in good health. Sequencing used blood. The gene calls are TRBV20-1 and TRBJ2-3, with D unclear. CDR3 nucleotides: TGCAGTGCTAGGTTGGTAATCCCCGGAGATACGCAGTATTTT. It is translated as CSARLVIPGDTQYF.